This TCR beta chain was recorded in a study of T cell responses to AZD1222 COVID-19 vaccine (dated by TCRdb to about 2021). Context from the whole study: A total of approximately 240 trial participants underwent TCR sequencing, of whom roughly 210 had received two doses of AZD1222 and approximately 25 had received two doses of the MenACWY control vaccine. Trial participants were enrolled by age into 18-55, 56-69 and 70-plus year subgroups, with around 150, 28 and 57 TCR-sequenced participants respectively. Overall study outcomes, separate from this receptor: Because no samples from the day 14 peak response were available, repertoires could be characterized only after the peak T cell response. The 56-69-year group was small, and its depth increase did not reach significance, likely because of low power. Participants were mostly white British and included more females than males, and it was suggested by the authors that clonal diversity may have been underestimated. Conclusions about previously exposed vaccinees were limited because only a handful of AZD1222 recipients were SARS-CoV-2 seropositive at baseline. Reportedly, close to half of the unique spike-specific TCRs recognized epitopes lying outside the regions that are mutated in the B.1.351 and B.1.1.7 variants. A significant rise in spike-specific TCR breadth and depth was observed after two AZD1222 doses relative to day 0 and relative to MenACWY recipients. The whole spike protein was spanned by vaccine-associated CD4 TCRs, and dominant responses were seen in regions 160-218 and 743-854.

A word on this clone: Its binding antigen is unknown. No base quality values were provided; no much bigger clone lies one nucleotide off.

V is cut by 2 bases and J by 0 bases, and the space between the germline ends is 6 bases. The CDR3, cysteine through phenylalanine, is 15 amino acids long. CDR3 DNA is the only sequence kept; it has 45 bases, read in frame from the first base. The germline V gene gives CDR1 as SGHRS and CDR2 as YFSETQ. The CDR3 regions of human TCRbeta chains were analyzed by immunosequencing. The original methods were these. Repertoire TCRs were matched against a reference library of SARS-CoV-2-specific TCRs generated with the MIRA antigen-specificity platform. Breadth was defined as the fraction of unique TCRs that were SARS-CoV-2-associated. Depth was defined as the fraction of total T cells that were SARS-CoV-2-associated. Using the MIRA data, every spike-specific TCR was mapped to the spike region that the TCR reacted to and assigned to either a CD4 or a CD8 class. Log10-transformed breadth and depth values were compared by one-way ANOVA with Sidak's multiple comparisons tests. The source is immuneACCESS, and TCRdb retained only in-frame sequences with V and J called. Part of the clones is not carried over; for the studies checked, unresolved V genes explain less than half of this, and the remainder is unexplained. V, J and clone size derive from that table, while D and trimming were established from the DNA sequence. The sample profile shows tens of thousands of clones; 88% of them were found once. The top ten hold more than 5% of the sample.

The sample's time point label is to be understood as: baseline before first vaccination. The treatment or condition label of this sample denotes: meningococcal conjugate vaccine given as trial control. Samples from vaccinated people were obtained from the UK trials COV001 and COV002, which included a single-blind randomized controlled phase 2/3 trial of AZD1222 (ChAdOx1 nCoV-19) in healthy adults. Trial participant PBMC samples were collected at day 0 and day 28 after the second dose for TCRbeta chain sequencing. The sample in question was peripheral blood, obtained on day 0 of MenACWY control vaccination. The sequence joins TRBV5-1 to TRBJ2-6, with no D gene named confidently. The sequence came from an adult in good health. The nucleotides are TGCGCCAGCAGCTTATTATTCTCTGGGGCCAACGTCCTGACTTTC. Its amino acids are CASSLLFSGANVLTF.